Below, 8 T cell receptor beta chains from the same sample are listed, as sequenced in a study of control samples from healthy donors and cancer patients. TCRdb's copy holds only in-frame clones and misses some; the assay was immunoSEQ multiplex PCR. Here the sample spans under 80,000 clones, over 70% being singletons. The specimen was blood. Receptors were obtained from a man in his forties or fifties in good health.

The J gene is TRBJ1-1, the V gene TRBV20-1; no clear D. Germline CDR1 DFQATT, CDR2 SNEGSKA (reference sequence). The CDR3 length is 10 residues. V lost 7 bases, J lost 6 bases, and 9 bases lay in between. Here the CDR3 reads CSGRMAEAFF. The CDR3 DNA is TGCAGTGGGAGGATGGCTGAAGCTTTCTTT.

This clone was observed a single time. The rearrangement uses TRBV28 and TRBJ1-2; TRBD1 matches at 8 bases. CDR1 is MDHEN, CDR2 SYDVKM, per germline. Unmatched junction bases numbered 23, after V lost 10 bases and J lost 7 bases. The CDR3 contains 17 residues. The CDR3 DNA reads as TGTGCCAACTCCCTCTTCGGGCAGGGGGCGCTGGGAGCTGGCTACACCTTC. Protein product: CANSLFGQGALGAGYTF.

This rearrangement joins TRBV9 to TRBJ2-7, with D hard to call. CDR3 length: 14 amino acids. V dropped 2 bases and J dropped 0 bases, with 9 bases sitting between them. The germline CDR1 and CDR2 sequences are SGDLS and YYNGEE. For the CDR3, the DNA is TGTGCCAGCAGCGTGGGCTCTAGCTCCTACGAGCAGTACTTC. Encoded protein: CASSVGSSSYEQYF. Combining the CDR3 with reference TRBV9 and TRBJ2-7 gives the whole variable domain DSGVTQTPKHLITATGQRVTLRCSPRSGDLSVYWYQQSLDQGLQFLIQYYNGEERAKGNILERFSAQQFPDLHSELNLSSLELGDSALYFCASSVGSSSYEQYFGPGTRLTVT.

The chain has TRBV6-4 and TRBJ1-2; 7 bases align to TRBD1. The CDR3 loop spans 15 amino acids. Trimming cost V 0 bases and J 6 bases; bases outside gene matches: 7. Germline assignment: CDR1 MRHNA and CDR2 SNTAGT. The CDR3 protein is CASSDSETGTNGYTF. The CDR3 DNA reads TGTGCCAGCAGTGACTCAGAGACAGGGACGAATGGCTACACCTTC.

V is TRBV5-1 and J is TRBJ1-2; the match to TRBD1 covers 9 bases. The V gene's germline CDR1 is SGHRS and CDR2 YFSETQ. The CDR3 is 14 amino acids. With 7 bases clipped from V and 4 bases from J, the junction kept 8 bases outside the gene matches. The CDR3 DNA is TGCGCCAGCGGTGGCGGGACAGGGATCTATGGCTACACCTTC. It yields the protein CASGGGTGIYGYTF.

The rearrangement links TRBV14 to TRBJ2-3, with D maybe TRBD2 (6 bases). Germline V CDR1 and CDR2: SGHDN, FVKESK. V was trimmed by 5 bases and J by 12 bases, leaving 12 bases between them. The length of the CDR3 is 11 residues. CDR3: CASSGGGTQYF. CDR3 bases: TGTGCCAGCAGCGGCGGAGGGACTCAGTATTTT.

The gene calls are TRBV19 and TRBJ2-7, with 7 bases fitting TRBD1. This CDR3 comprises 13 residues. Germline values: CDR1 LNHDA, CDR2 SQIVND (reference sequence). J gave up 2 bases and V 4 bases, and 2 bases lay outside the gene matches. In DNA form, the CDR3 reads TGTGCCAGTAGTAGACAGGGTCCCTACGAGCAGTACTTC. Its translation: CASSRQGPYEQYF.

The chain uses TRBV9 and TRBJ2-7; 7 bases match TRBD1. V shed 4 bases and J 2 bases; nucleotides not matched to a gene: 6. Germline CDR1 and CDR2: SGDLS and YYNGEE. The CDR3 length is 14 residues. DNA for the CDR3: TGTGCCAGCAGCCCCGGGACAGAGACCTACGAGCAGTACTTC. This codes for CASSPGTETYEQYF.